This is a list of T cell receptor beta chains from one sample in a study of OX40 agonist ivuxolimab in advanced cancers. The protocol was immunoSEQ multiplex PCR, while the TCRdb copy is restricted to in-frame clones and leaves out a portion. The table has roughly 32,000 clones, more than 70% seen once; the top ten hold 22%. Sequencing was performed on CD4+ or CD8+ T cells sorted from blood, taken in a trial of the OX40 agonist ivuxolimab. The receptors were sampled from an adult with an advanced solid tumor such as melanoma, head and neck, liver or kidney cancer. Both conserved end residues are part of each CDR3. A D gene is named only where the DNA matches it firmly. The listing skips clone size in some rows; elsewhere it reads once, few, many or a size class.

.	.	TRBV5-1	TRBJ2-4	CASLPDGGNIQYF	TGCGCCAGCCTCCCCGACGGTGGTAACATTCAGTACTTC
.	TRBD2	TRBV5-4	TRBJ2-7	CASSLEVRRESYEQYF	TGTGCCAGCAGCTTGGAAGTAAGGCGGGAGTCCTACGAGCAGTACTTC
.	.	TRBV5-4	TRBJ2-6	CASSLGQVTLNGANVLTF	TGTGCCAGCAGCTTGGGACAGGTTACCCTAAATGGGGCCAACGTCCTGACTTTC
once	.	TRBV7-9	TRBJ2-2	CASSPRFGLGTGELFF	TGTGCCAGCAGCCCTCGATTTGGGCTCGGCACCGGGGAGCTGTTTTTT
.	.	TRBV13	TRBJ2-4	CASSPGGRNIQYF	TGTGCCAGCAGCCCTGGGGGGCGGAACATTCAGTACTTC
.	TRBD1	TRBV7-8	TRBJ2-3	CASSPRQGSSTDTQYF	TGTGCCAGCAGCCCCCGACAGGGCTCTAGCACAGATACGCAGTATTTT
once	TRBD2	TRBV5-1	TRBJ2-1	CASSLTSGSSYNEQFF	TGCGCCAGCAGCCTTACTAGCGGGAGCTCCTACAATGAGCAGTTCTTC
.	.	TRBV5-6	TRBJ2-7	CASSLGLDGYEQYF	TGTGCCAGCAGCTTGGGCCTAGATGGCTACGAGCAGTACTTC
.	TRBD1	TRBV7-9	TRBJ2-7	CASSPTGFGEQYF	TGTGCCAGCAGCCCGACAGGGTTCGGCGAGCAGTACTTC
.	.	TRBV19	TRBJ1-2	CASSILTDNYGYTF	TGTGCCAGTAGTATTTTGACAGACAACTATGGCTACACCTTC
.	.	TRBV15	TRBJ1-1	CATSRDLGDTEAFF	TGTGCCACCAGCAGAGATCTCGGAGACACTGAAGCTTTCTTT
.	TRBD1	TRBV5-1	TRBJ2-3	CASSRYRGLGTDTQYF	TGCGCCAGCAGTCGCTACAGGGGGCTCGGGACAGATACGCAGTATTTT
.	.	TRBV21-1	TRBJ2-4	CASSKGFRGMDF	TGTGCCAGCAGCAAGGGTTTCAGGGGTATGGACTTC
.	.	TRBV27	TRBJ2-4	CASSTANIQYF	TGTGCCAGCAGTACGGCGAACATTCAGTACTTC
.	TRBD1	TRBV5-5	TRBJ1-2	CASSTGQPLNYGYTF	TGTGCCAGCAGCACGGGACAGCCCTTAAACTATGGCTACACCTTC
.	.	TRBV27	TRBJ2-7	CASSDGPLVEQYF	TGTGCCAGCAGTGACGGGCCCCTGGTCGAGCAGTACTTC
.	.	TRBV13	TRBJ1-5	CASSFQGQPQHF	TGTGCCAGCAGCTTTCAGGGGCAGCCCCAGCATTTT
.	.	TRBV19	TRBJ2-7	CASSPVLTDNYEQYF	TGTGCCAGTAGTCCTGTTTTAACGGATAACTACGAGCAGTACTTC
.	.	TRBV5-1	TRBJ2-1	CASSSRGDEQFF	TGCGCCAGCAGCTCCAGGGGGGATGAGCAGTTCTTC
.	.	TRBV9	TRBJ2-3	CASSVDGREAGTDTQYF	TGTGCCAGCAGCGTAGATGGCAGGGAAGCGGGCACAGATACGCAGTATTTT
.	TRBD1	TRBV7-9	TRBJ2-1	CASSHDRGSYNEQFF	TGTGCCAGCAGTCACGACAGGGGCTCCTACAATGAGCAGTTCTTC
once	.	TRBV10-3	TRBJ2-3	CAISESRRGSKTDTQYF	TGTGCCATCAGTGAGTCGAGGAGAGGGAGTAAGACAGATACGCAGTATTTT
.	.	TRBV5-6	TRBJ1-3	CASSQAGSGNTIYF	TGTGCCAGCAGCCAAGCAGGGTCCGGAAACACCATATATTTT
.	.	TRBV7-9	TRBJ1-3	CASSLRATIYF	TGTGCCAGCAGCTTAAGGGCCACCATATATTTT
.	TRBD2	TRBV4-1	TRBJ2-5	CASSHQLAGGGETQYF	TGCGCCAGCAGCCACCAACTAGCGGGGGGAGGTGAGACCCAGTACTTC
.	TRBD1	TRBV27	TRBJ1-2	CASSPGTGGAYGYTF	TGTGCCAGCAGCCCCGGGACAGGGGGCGCCTATGGCTACACCTTC
.	.	TRBV9	TRBJ2-1	CASSVGQMGIYNEQFF	TGTGCCAGCAGCGTAGGACAGATGGGGATCTACAATGAGCAGTTCTTC
.	.	TRBV11-2	TRBJ2-7	CASSFGAYEQYF	TGTGCCAGCAGCTTCGGAGCCTACGAGCAGTACTTC
.	TRBD1	TRBV13	TRBJ1-4	CASSSSGGTNEKLFF	TGTGCCAGCAGCTCATCAGGGGGGACTAATGAAAAACTGTTTTTT
few	.	TRBV19	TRBJ2-6	CASSITGSGANVLTF	TGTGCCAGTAGTATAACCGGTTCTGGGGCCAACGTCCTGACTTTC
once	TRBD1	TRBV28	TRBJ1-5	CASSFRGRGQPQHF	TGTGCCAGCAGTTTCAGGGGGAGAGGTCAGCCCCAGCATTTT
.	.	TRBV6-5	TRBJ2-7	CASSNSDYEQYF	TGTGCCAGCAGTAACAGCGACTACGAGCAGTACTTC
.	.	TRBV5-1	TRBJ2-1	CASSTGLGSYNEQFF	TGCGCCAGCAGCACGGGACTGGGGTCCTACAATGAGCAGTTCTTC
.	TRBD2	TRBV28	TRBJ2-2	CASSLPLAGGDTGELFF	TGTGCCAGCAGTTTACCGCTAGCGGGAGGTGACACCGGGGAGCTGTTTTTT
once	.	TRBV30	TRBJ1-5	CAWSVTGLSNQPQHF	TGTGCCTGGAGTGTAACAGGCCTAAGCAATCAGCCCCAGCATTTT
.	.	TRBV27	TRBJ1-1	CASSGGTEAFF	TGTGCCAGCAGTGGGGGCACTGAAGCTTTCTTT
.	.	TRBV9	TRBJ1-1	CASSVFGEDTEAFF	TGTGCCAGCAGCGTATTCGGGGAGGACACTGAAGCTTTCTTT
.	.	TRBV7-9	TRBJ2-5	CASSLGTQYF	TGTGCCAGCAGCCTAGGGACCCAGTACTTC
once	.	TRBV9	TRBJ2-7	CASSVRGEGFYEQYF	TGTGCCAGCAGCGTCAGGGGGGAGGGTTTCTACGAGCAGTACTTC
.	.	TRBV18	TRBJ2-3	CASSPPRKDTQYF	TGTGCCAGCTCACCACCGAGGAAAGATACGCAGTATTTT
once	TRBD1	TRBV5-1	TRBJ1-1	CASSLTGGGNTEAFF	TGCGCTAGCAGCTTGACAGGGGGTGGGAACACTGAAGCTTTCTTT
.	.	TRBV21-1	TRBJ2-3	CASSIRGGGRAEDTQYF	TGTGCCAGCAGCATAAGGGGTGGCGGGAGGGCCGAAGATACGCAGTATTTT
.	.	TRBV6-5	TRBJ2-7	CASSPGLDIGQYF	TGTGCCAGCAGCCCGGGACTTGATATAGGGCAGTACTTC
.	.	TRBV7-9	TRBJ1-3	CASSSFFAGNTIYF	TGTGCCAGCAGCTCTTTTTTCGCCGGAAACACCATATATTTT
.	TRBD1	TRBV5-6	TRBJ1-2	CASRQGFRNYGYTF	TGTGCCAGCAGACAGGGGTTTCGGAACTATGGCTACACCTTC
.	TRBD2	TRBV9	TRBJ2-2	CASSVSGGAGTGELFF	TGTGCCAGCAGCGTCAGCGGGGGGGCCGGGACCGGGGAGCTGTTTTTT
medium-sized	.	TRBV13	TRBJ2-1	CASSQNGRYNEQFF	TGTGCCAGCAGCCAAAACGGCAGGTACAATGAGCAGTTCTTC
.	TRBD2	TRBV6-1	TRBJ2-7	CASSEWGLTYEQYF	TGTGCCAGCAGTGAATGGGGACTAACCTACGAGCAGTACTTC
.	.	TRBV4-2	TRBJ2-7	CASSQISGSSYEQYF	TGTGCCAGCAGCCAAATATCAGGAAGCTCCTACGAGCAGTACTTC
few	.	TRBV7-9	TRBJ2-1	CASSLRQPSYNEQFF	TGTGCCAGCAGCTTAAGACAGCCTTCCTACAATGAGCAGTTCTTC
.	.	TRBV27	TRBJ2-7	CASSFTRGAYEQYF	TGTGCCAGCAGTTTCACCAGGGGTGCGTACGAGCAGTACTTC
.	TRBD1	TRBV19	TRBJ1-1	CASRLGGPGTEAFF	TGTGCCAGTAGGCTAGGGGGCCCCGGCACTGAAGCTTTCTTT
.	.	TRBV6-9	TRBJ2-2	CASSEPQDTGELFF	TGTGCCAGCAGTGAACCACAGGACACCGGGGAGCTGTTTTTT
.	.	TRBV5-1	TRBJ1-2	CASSLADSYGYTF	TGCGCCAGCAGCTTGGCCGACAGCTATGGCTACACCTTC
.	TRBD1	TRBV4-1	TRBJ1-5	CASSHLTGGSNQPQHF	TGCGCCAGCAGCCATTTGACAGGGGGGAGCAATCAGCCCCAGCATTTT
.	TRBD2	TRBV7-8	TRBJ2-7	CATAGLAGSYEQYF	TGTGCCACCGCGGGACTAGCGGGTTCCTACGAGCAGTACTTC
once	TRBD2	TRBV5-1	TRBJ2-1	CASSSGILADYNEQFF	TGCGCCAGCAGCTCCGGAATACTAGCGGACTACAATGAGCAGTTCTTC
.	.	TRBV27	TRBJ2-7	CASSSLDSYYEQYF	TGTGCCAGCAGTTCTTTGGACTCCTACTACGAGCAGTACTTC
.	TRBD2	TRBV9	TRBJ2-1	CASSAGEGRDEQFF	TGTGCCAGCAGCGCGGGGGAGGGGCGGGATGAGCAGTTCTTC